The subject of this entry is one T cell receptor (beta chain). Its antigen target is currently unknown. No quality values exist for individual bases; no much larger clone is one base distant. At the junction V is shortened by 0 bases and J by 2 bases, with 9 bases in between. The CDR3, cysteine through phenylalanine, is 14 amino acids long. Only the CDR3 DNA stays, 42 bases, in frame from base 1. Taken from the germline V gene, the CDR1 and CDR2 loops are SGHRS and YFSETQ. The data were obtained in a study of T cells after yellow fever vaccination (dated by TCRdb to between 2018 and 2020). The study in broad terms: The SMART-Seq v4 Ultra Low Input RNA kit was used to prepare libraries from fractions with low cell numbers. To follow T-cell clones before and after primary and booster YFV17D yellow fever vaccination, bulk TCR alpha and beta repertoires were sequenced over time. Two healthy male donors made up the cohort, one aged 18 to 29 years and the other aged 30 to 39 years. Bulk PBMC replicates and cell subsets were isolated from blood drawn at multiple timepoints before and after both primary and secondary immunization. Beyond this particular receptor, the publication reports: A small share of clonotypes was detected in both CD4 and CD8 compartments, with the overlap likely arising from convergent recombination. Because the study included only a couple of donors, the extent to which the findings can be generalized is limited. Computational filtering was required because FACS-sorted repertoires could contain abundant contaminating clonotypes from the bulk population. Compared with the primary T-cell response, the secondary T-cell response was weaker but faster, peaking on day 5 rather than day 15. After the booster, most of the clones that had expanded following primary vaccination were detected again (roughly 97% of CD4 and around 88% of CD8), which suggests that memory was broadly maintained.

TCR cDNA was made using 5'RACE template switching, a step that added a universal primer site and unique molecular identifiers. Priming for cDNA synthesis came from both the TCR alpha and TCR beta constant segments. Libraries were amplified in two PCR steps, with sample barcodes and sequencing adapters added in the second step. Sequencing of libraries was performed on Illumina HiSeq 2500 (2x100 bp) or NovaSeq (2x150 bp). From the authors' description of their analysis: Demultiplexing of reads and collapsing into UMI consensus sequences were performed with MIGEC, and V(D)J alignment was carried out with MiXCR. Clonotypes responding to the vaccine were identified with edgeR on replicate PBMC samples, with the criteria of FDR below 0.01 and a log2 fold change above 5 up to day 15. CD4 or CD8 identity was assigned to each bulk clonotype according to whether the clonotype was present at higher abundance in the sequenced CD4 repertoire or the sequenced CD8 repertoire. Starting from the raw public reads, TCRdb applied fastp trimming at Q25, assembled clones with MiXCR and retained in-frame beta chains. Each CDR3 protein gets just one entry, which takes the most common genes and DNA from the rows behind it. The V and J calls were determined by TCRdb, not by the authors. The sample yields 200,000 to 300,000 distinct CDR3 sequences; approximately 12% were counted once. Together, the top ten hold 0.4% to 0.65% of the sample.

Explained via the paper, the treatment or condition label denotes: live attenuated yellow fever vaccine strain. A standard Ficoll-Paque protocol was used to isolate PBMCs from peripheral blood. CD4 and CD8 T-cell fractions were isolated with Dynabeads CD4 and CD8 positive selection kits. TriZol was used to extract RNA from bulk PBMCs, CD4 and CD8 fractions, and dextramer-positive and dextramer-negative fractions. The source of this sequence is a man aged 25-40 years who received the YFV17D yellow fever vaccine. Sequences were derived from CD4+ T cells sorted from PBMCs, sampled 45 days after the yellow fever booster vaccination. The chain was built from TRBV5-1 and TRBJ2-7; the D gene is possibly TRBD1, with 5 bases matching. The nucleotides are TGCGCCAGCAGCTTGGGGGGCTTCGCCTACGAGCAGTACTTC. This is translated as CASSLGGFAYEQYF.